This TCR beta chain was sequenced in a study of blood T cell repertoires in COVID-19. Study-level background: Material from acute and convalescent COVID-19 was sourced from the United States, Italy and Spain. PBMCs, B-cell-depleted T cells, or T cells provided the cDNA or gDNA that made up the material.

Sequencing used immunoSEQ multiplex PCR; TCRdb keeps in-frame clones, though not all of them. Of about 53,000 clones listed, just over 85% are singletons. Germline V gene data show CDR1 as ENHRY and CDR2 as SYGVKD. V was shortened by 10 bases and J by 2 bases, with 16 bases between the two germline ends. CDR3 length: 14 residues. The TCR originated in a man older than 75 with acute or convalescent COVID-19. Sequencing input: peripheral blood. The gene calls are TRBV10-3 and TRBJ2-3; perhaps TRBD2 as D (5 bases). CDR3 nucleotide sequence: TGTGCCACCCGAGGGTCCAGCCTCACAGATACGCAGTATTTT. This codes for CATRGSSLTDTQYF.